The clone carrying this TCR beta chain was recorded many times. The germline CDR1 and CDR2 sequences are SGHRS and YFSETQ. This CDR3 spans 16 amino acids. V lost 4 bases and J lost 0; bases outside the gene matches: 6. The data originate from a study of T-cell reconstitution after alpha-beta-depleted transplantation in children. For TCRbeta, the library was prepared with unique molecular identifiers. TCRdb ran MiXCR on the PCR reads and lists one entry per CDR3 protein. The data hold 90,000 to 95,000 distinct CDR3 sequences, with 9.5% to 15% observed a single time. This chain joins TRBV5-1 and TRBJ2-2, with 7 bases fitting TRBD1. This receptor was taken from a human donor who donated a stem cell graft to a child with inherited bone marrow failure. Source: PBMCs from the stem cell graft donor, taken from the stem cell graft. The CDR3 protein is CASSPWDSANTGELFF. DNA of the CDR3: TGCGCCAGCAGCCCGTGGGACAGCGCGAACACCGGGGAGCTGTTTTTT.